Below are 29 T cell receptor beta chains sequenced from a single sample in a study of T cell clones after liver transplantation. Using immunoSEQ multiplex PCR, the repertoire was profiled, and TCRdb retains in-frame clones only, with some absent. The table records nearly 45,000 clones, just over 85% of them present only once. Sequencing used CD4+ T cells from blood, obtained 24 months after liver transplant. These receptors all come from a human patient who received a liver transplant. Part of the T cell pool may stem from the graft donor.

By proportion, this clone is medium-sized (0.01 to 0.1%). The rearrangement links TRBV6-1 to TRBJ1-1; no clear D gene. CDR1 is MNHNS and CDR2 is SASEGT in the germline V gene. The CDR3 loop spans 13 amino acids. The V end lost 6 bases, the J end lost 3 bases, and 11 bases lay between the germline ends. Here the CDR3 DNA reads TGTGCCAGCAGATTTAAGGGTTACACTGAAGCTTTCTTT. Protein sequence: CASRFKGYTEAFF.

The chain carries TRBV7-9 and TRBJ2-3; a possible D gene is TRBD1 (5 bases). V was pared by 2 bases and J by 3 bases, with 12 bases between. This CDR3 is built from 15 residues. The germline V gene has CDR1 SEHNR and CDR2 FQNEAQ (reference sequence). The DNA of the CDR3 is TGTGCCAGCAGCTTATTTGTAGGGGCTACAGATACGCAGTATTTT. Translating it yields CASSLFVGATDTQYF.

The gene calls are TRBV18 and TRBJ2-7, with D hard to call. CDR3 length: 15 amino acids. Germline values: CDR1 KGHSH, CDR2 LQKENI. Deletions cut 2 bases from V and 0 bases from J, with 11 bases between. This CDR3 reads CASSPKISSSYEQYF. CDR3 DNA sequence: TGTGCCAGCTCACCAAAGATCAGTAGCTCCTACGAGCAGTACTTC.

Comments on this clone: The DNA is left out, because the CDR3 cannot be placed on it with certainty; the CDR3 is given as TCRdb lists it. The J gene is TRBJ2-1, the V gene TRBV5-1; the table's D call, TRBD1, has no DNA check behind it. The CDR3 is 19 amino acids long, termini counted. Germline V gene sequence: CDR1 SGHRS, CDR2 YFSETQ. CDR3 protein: CASTLSRGQFFGPGPDRFF.

For the CDR3, the DNA is TGTGCCAGCAGCCCTTCCTGGTCTGGGGCCAACGTCCTGACTTTC. Protein product: CASSPSWSGANVLTF. The V and J genes are TRBV6-5 and TRBJ2-6; D is unclear. Between the trimmed V and J ends, which lost 6 bases and 1 base, there was a span of 10 bases. Germline V gene data show CDR1 as MNHEY and CDR2 as SVGAGI. This CDR3 region has 15 residues.

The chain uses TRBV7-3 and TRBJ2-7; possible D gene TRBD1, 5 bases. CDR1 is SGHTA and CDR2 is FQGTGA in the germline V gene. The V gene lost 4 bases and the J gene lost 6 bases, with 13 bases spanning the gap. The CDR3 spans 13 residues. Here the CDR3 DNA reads TGTGCCAGCAGCTCTCAGGGATTAGGCGAGCAGTACTTC. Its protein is CASSSQGLGEQYF.

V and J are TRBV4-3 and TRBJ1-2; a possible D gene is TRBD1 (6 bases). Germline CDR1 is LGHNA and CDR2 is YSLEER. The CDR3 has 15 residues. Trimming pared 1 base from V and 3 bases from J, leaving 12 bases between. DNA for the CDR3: TGCGCCAGCAGCCAAGGCGTCAGGGGAGACTATGGCTACACCTTC. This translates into CASSQGVRGDYGYTF.

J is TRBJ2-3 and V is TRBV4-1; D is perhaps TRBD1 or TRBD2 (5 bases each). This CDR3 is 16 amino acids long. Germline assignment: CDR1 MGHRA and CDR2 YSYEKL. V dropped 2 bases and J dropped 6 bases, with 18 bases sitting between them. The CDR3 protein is CASSQPGRPAWDTQYF. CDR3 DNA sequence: TGCGCCAGCAGCCAACCGGGACGGCCCGCATGGGATACGCAGTATTTT.

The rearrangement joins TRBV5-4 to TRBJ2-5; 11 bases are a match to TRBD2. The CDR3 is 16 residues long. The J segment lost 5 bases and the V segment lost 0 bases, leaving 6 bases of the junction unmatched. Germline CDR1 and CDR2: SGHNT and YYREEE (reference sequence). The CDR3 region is CASSLGIAGGQETQYF. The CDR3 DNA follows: TGTGCCAGCAGCTTGGGAATAGCGGGGGGGCAGGAGACCCAGTACTTC.

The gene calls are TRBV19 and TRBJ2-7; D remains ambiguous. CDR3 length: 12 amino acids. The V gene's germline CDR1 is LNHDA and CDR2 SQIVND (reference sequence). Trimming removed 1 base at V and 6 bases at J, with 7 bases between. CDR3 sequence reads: CASSIANSEQYF. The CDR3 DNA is TGTGCCAGTAGTATAGCAAACAGCGAGCAGTACTTC.

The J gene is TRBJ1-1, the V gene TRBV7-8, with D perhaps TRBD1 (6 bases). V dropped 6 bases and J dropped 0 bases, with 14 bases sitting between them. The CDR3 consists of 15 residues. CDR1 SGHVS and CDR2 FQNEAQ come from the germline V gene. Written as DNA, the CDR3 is TGTGCCAGCAGTTCAGGGGCTCCACTGAACACTGAAGCTTTCTTT. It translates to CASSSGAPLNTEAFF.

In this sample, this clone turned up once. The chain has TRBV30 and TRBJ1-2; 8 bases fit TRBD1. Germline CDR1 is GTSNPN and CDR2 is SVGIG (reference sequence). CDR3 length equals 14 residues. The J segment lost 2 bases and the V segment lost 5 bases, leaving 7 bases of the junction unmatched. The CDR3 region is CAWGVPGGNYGYTF. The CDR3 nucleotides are TGTGCCTGGGGCGTCCCAGGGGGCAACTATGGCTACACCTTC.

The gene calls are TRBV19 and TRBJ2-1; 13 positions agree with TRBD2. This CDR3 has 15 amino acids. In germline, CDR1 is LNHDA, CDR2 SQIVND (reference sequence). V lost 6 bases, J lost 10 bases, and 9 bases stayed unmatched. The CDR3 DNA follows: TGTGCCAGTAGCCTACTAGCGGGAGGGCCCGGAGAGCAGTTCTTC. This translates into CASSLLAGGPGEQFF.

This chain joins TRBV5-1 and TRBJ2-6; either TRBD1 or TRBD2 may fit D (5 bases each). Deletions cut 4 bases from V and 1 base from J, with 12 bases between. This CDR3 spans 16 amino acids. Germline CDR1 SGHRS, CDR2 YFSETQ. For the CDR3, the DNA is TGCGCCAGCAGCAGGAGCAGGGAGTCTGGGGCCAACGTCCTGACTTTC. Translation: CASSRSRESGANVLTF.

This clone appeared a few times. DNA for the CDR3: TGCGCCAGCAGCTTGACAGGGGGCGAACAGCCCCAGCATTTT. Translating gives CASSLTGGEQPQHF. The chain is built from TRBV5-1 and TRBJ1-5; TRBD1 aligns across 9 bases. The V gene's germline CDR1 is SGHRS and CDR2 YFSETQ. The V segment lost 1 base and the J segment 7 bases; nucleotides outside the gene matches: 3. The length of the CDR3 is 14 residues. The full variable domain, with the rest looked up from reference TRBV5-1 and TRBJ1-5, is KAGVTQTPRYLIKTRGQQVTLSCSPISGHRSVSWYQQTPGQGLQFLFEYFSETQRNKGNFPGRFSGRQFSNSRSEMNVSTLELGDSALYLCASSLTGGEQPQHFGDGTRLSIL.

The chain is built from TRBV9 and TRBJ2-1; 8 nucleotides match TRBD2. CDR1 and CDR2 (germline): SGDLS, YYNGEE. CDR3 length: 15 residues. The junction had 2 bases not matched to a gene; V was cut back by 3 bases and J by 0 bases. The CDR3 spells CASSGGGSSYNEQFF. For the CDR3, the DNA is TGTGCCAGCAGCGGCGGGGGGAGCTCCTACAATGAGCAGTTCTTC.

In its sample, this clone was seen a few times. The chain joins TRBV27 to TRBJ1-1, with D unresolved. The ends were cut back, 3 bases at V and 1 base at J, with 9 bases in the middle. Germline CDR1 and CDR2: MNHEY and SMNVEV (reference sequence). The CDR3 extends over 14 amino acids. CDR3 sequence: CASSLRLQNTEAFF. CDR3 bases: TGTGCCAGCAGTTTGCGGCTACAGAACACTGAAGCTTTCTTT.

The CDR3, as DNA: TGTGCCAGCAGTTGGGGCCCCCAGCGGGGAAGCTCCTACGAGCAGTACTTC. Amino acid sequence: CASSWGPQRGSSYEQYF. The rearrangement links TRBV27 to TRBJ2-7, with 7 bases aligning to TRBD2. There are 17 residues in the CDR3. The V segment lost 4 bases and the J segment 0 bases; nucleotides outside the gene matches: 12. CDR1 and CDR2 from the germline V gene are MNHEY and SMNVEV (reference sequence).

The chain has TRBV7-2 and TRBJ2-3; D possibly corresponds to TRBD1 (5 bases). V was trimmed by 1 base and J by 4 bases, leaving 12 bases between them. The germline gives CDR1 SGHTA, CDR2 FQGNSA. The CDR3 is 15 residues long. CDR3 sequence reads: CASSLGTLGADTQYF. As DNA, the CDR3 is TGTGCCAGCAGCTTAGGGACCCTAGGGGCAGATACGCAGTATTTT.

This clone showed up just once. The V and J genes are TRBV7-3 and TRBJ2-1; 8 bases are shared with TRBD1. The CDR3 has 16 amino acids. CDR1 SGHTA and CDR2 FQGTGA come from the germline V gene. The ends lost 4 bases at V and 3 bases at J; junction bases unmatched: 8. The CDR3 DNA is TGTGCCAGCAGCTCTCGCTCGGGGACAGGCTACAATGAGCAGTTCTTC. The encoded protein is CASSSRSGTGYNEQFF.

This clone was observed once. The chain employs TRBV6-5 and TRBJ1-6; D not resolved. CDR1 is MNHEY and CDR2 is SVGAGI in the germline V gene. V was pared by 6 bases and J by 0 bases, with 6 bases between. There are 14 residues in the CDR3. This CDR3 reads CASRPSSYNSPLHF. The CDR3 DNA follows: TGTGCCAGCAGACCCAGCTCCTATAATTCACCCCTCCACTTT.

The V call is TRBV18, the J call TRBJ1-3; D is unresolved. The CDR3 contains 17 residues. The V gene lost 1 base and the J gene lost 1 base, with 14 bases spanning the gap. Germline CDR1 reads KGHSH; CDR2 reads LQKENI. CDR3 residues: CASSPRNTRPSGNTIYF. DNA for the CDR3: TGTGCCAGCTCACCACGGAACACCCGACCTTCTGGAAACACCATATATTTT. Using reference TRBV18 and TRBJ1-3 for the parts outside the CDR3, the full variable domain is NAGVMQNPRHLVRRRGQEARLRCSPMKGHSHVYWYRQLPEEGLKFMVYLQKENIIDESGMPKERFSAEFPKEGPSILRIQQVVRGDSAAYFCASSPRNTRPSGNTIYFGEGSWLTVV.

The chain's CDR3 is CASSLATTGPGEKLFF. The DNA for the CDR3 is TGTGCCAGCAGCTTAGCCACGACAGGGCCCGGTGAAAAACTGTTTTTT. V is TRBV7-6 and J is TRBJ1-4, with TRBD1 matching over 7 bases. Germline V gene sequence: CDR1 SGHVS, CDR2 FNYEAQ. The CDR3 contains 16 residues. Trimming took 0 bases from V and 7 from J; bases not matched to a gene: 8.

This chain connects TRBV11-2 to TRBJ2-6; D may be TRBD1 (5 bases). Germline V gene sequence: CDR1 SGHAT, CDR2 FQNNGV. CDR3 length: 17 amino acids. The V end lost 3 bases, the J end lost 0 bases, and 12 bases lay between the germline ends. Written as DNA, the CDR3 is TGTGCCAGCAGCTTGGCCAACAGGCTCTCTGGGGCCAACGTCCTGACTTTC. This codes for CASSLANRLSGANVLTF.

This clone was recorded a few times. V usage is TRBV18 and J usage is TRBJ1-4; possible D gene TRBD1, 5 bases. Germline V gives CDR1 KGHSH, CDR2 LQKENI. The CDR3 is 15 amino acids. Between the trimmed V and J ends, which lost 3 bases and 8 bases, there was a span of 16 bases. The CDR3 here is CASSPQRGEEEKLFF. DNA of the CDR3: TGTGCCAGCTCACCCCAGCGGGGGGAGGAAGAAAAACTGTTTTTT.

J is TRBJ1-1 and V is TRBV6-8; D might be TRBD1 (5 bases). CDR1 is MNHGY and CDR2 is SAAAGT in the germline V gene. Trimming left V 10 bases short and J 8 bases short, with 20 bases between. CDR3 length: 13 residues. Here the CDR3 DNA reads TGTGCCACCCTATGGGGGGATGTGCGGGAAGCTTTCTTT. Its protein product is CATLWGDVREAFF.

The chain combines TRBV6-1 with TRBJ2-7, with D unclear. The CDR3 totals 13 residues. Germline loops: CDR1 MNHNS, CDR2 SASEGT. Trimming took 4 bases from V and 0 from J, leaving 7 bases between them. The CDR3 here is CASSVTASYEQYF. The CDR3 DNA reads TGTGCCAGCAGTGTGACGGCCTCCTACGAGCAGTACTTC.

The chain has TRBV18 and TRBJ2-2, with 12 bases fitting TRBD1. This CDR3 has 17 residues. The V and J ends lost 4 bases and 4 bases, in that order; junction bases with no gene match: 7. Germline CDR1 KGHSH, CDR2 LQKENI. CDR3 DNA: TGTGCCAGCTCACTGGGACAGGGGGCGGCGAGCACCGGGGAGCTGTTTTTT. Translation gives CASSLGQGAASTGELFF. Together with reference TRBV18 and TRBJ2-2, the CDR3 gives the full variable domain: NAGVMQNPRHLVRRRGQEARLRCSPMKGHSHVYWYRQLPEEGLKFMVYLQKENIIDESGMPKERFSAEFPKEGPSILRIQQVVRGDSAAYFCASSLGQGAASTGELFFGEGSRLTVL.

CDR3 amino acids: CASRRTYSQETQYF. CDR3 nucleotide sequence: TGCGCCAGCCGTAGGACGTACAGCCAAGAGACCCAGTACTTC. J is TRBJ2-5 and V is TRBV5-1; the D is unclear. This CDR3 spans 14 amino acids. Germline assignment: CDR1 SGHRS and CDR2 YFSETQ. V was clipped by 7 bases and J by 1 base, with 14 bases between them.